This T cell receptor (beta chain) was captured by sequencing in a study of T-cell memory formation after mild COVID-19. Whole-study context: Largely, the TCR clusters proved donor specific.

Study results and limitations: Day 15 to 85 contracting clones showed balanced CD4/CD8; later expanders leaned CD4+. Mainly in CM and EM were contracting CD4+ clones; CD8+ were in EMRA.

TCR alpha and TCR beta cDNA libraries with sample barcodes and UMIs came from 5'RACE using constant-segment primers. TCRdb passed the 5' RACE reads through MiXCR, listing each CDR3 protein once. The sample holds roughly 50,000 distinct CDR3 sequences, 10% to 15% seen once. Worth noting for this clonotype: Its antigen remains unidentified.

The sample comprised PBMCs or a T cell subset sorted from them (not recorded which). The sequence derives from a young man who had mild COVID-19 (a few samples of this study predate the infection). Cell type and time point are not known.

As DNA, the CDR3 is TGTGCCAGCAGTTTACAGGGTTACGAGCAGTACGTC. It is translated as CASSLQGYEQYV. V and J are TRBV5-6 and TRBJ2-7, with a tentative D call TRBD1 (6 bases). In germline, CDR1 is SGHDT, CDR2 YYEEEE. V was trimmed by 5 bases and J by 4 bases, leaving 10 bases between them. CDR3 size: 12 residues.